This T cell receptor (beta chain) was observed in a study of lung T cells in sarcoidosis with Löfgren's syndrome (dated by TCRdb to the late 2010s). As for the study more broadly: Sarcoidosis was characterized as a granulomatous, predominantly pulmonary disease marked by accumulation of CD4+ T cells in bronchoalveolar lavage fluid. The repertoire analyses were focused on Lofgren's syndrome patients. What the work shows at the level of the full study, not this receptor alone: Recognition of a sarcoidosis-associated antigen was merely suggested, with the antigen itself still putative and unidentified. Sharing of TRAV12-1 and TRBV2 CDR3 motifs among multiple Lofgren's syndrome patients was reported, suggesting public CD4+ TCR repertoires. Analysis of alphabeta pairing showed that TRAV12-1 paired preferentially with TRBV2, and the TCRs formed by this pairing showed CDR3 homology. Compared with control subjects, Lofgren's syndrome patients reportedly showed the greatest expansion in the V gene segments TRAV12-1 and TRBV2.

The CDR3 contains 12 residues, cysteine and phenylalanine counted. The retained sequence is limited to the CDR3, 36 bases, with the frame set at the first base. A distance of 5 bases separates the germline ends of V and J, which lose 1 base and 7 bases respectively. Reading the germline V gene (reference sequence) gives CDR1 LGHDT and CDR2 YNNKEL. This clonotype is characterized as large (0.1 to 1%). What this receptor recognizes is not known. Base qualities are not recorded, but no much larger clone differs from it by a single base. Sequencing instrument: Illumina MiSeq. TCRdb handled the public reads itself, with Q25 trimming in fastp and clone calling in MiXCR, and kept productive beta chains. Every distinct CDR3 protein forms one entry, paired with its most common genes and DNA. This sample holds around 1,200 distinct CDR3 sequences; 25% to 35% were observed only once. The top ten clones comprise around 7% of the sample.

This TCR came from a human donor with sarcoidosis (Löfgren's syndrome or another form), or a control subject (not recorded which). Recombination linked TRBV3-1 to TRBJ1-5; no D gene call is confident. What was sequenced was CD4+ T cells from PBMCs. Read as DNA, the sequence is TGTGCCAGCAGCCAAGGGCAACAGCCCCAGCATTTT. It is translated as CASSQGQQPQHF.